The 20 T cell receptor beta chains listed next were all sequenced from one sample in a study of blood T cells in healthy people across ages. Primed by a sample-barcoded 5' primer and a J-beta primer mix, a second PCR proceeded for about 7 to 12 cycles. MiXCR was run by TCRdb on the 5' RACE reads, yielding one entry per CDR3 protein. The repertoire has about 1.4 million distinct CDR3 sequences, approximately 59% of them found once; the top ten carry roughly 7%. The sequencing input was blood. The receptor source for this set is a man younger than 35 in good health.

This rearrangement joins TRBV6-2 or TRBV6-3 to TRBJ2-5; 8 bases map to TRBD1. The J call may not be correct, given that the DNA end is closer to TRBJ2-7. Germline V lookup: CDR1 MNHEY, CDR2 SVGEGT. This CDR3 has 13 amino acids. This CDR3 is CASRRQGFYEQYF. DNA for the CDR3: TGTGCCAGCAGGCGACAGGGGTTCTACGAGCAGTACTTC.

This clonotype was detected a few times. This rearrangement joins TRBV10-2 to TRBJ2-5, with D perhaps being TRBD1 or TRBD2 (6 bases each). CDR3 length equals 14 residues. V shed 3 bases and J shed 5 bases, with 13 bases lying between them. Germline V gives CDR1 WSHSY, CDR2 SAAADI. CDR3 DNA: TGCGCCAGCAGTGAACCGGGGGCTAGCGAGACCCAGTACTTC. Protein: CASSEPGASETQYF.

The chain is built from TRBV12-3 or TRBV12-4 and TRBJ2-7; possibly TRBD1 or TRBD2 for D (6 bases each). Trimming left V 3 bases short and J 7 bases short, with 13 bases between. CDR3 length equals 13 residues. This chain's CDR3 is CASSFTGAGEQYF. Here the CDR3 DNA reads TGTGCCAGCAGTTTTACGGGGGCGGGGGAGCAGTACTTC.

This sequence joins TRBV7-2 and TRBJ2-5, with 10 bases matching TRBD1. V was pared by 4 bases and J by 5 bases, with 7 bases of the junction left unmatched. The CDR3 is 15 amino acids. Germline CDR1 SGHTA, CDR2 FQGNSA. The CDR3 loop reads CASSYDRGPWETQYF. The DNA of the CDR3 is TGTGCCAGCAGCTATGACAGGGGGCCTTGGGAGACCCAGTACTTC.

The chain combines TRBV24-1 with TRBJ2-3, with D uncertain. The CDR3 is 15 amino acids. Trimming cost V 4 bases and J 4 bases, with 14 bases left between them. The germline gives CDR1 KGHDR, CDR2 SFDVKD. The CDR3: CATSDRRPGADTQYF. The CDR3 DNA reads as TGTGCCACCAGTGACCGACGACCTGGGGCAGATACGCAGTATTTT.

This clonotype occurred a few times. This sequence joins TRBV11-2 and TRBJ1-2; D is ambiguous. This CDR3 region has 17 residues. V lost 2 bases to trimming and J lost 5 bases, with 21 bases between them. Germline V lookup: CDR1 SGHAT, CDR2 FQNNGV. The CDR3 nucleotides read TGTGCCAGCAGCTTAATTTATTTGCGGGGAGGCGAATATGGCTACACCTTC. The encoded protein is CASSLIYLRGGEYGYTF.

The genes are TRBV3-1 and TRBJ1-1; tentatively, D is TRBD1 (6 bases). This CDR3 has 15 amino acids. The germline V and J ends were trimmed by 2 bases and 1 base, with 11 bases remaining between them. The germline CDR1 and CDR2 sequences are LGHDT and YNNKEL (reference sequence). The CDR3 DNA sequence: TGTGCCAGCAGCCAACCAACAGGGTCGAACACTGAAGCTTTCTTT. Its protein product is CASSQPTGSNTEAFF. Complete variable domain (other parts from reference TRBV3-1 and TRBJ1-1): DTAVSQTPKYLVTQMGNDKSIKCEQNLGHDTMYWYKQDSKKFLKIMFSYNNKELIINETVPNRFSPKSPDKAHLNLHINSLELGDSAVYFCASSQPTGSNTEAFFGQGTRLTVV.

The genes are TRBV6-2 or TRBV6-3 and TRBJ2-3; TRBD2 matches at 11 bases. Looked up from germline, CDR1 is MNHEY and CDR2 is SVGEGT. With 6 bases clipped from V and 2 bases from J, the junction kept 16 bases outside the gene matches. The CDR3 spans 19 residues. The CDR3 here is CASSTIQTGTSGVTDTQYF. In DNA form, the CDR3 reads TGTGCCAGCAGCACGATACAGACCGGGACTAGCGGAGTCACAGATACGCAGTATTTT.

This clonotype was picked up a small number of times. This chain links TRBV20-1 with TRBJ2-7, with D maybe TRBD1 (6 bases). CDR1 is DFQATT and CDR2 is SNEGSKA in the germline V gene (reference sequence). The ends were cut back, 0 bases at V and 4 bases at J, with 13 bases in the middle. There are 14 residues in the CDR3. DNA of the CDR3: TGCAGTGCTAGAGATCCGGCAGGGGTATACGAGCAGTACTTC. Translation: CSARDPAGVYEQYF.

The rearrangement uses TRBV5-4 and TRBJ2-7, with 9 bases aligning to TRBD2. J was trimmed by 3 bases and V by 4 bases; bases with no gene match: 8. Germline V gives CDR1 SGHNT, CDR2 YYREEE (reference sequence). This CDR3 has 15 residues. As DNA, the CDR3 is TGTGCCAGCAGCCCCGCAGCGGGAGGAATCTACGAGCAGTACTTC. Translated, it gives CASSPAAGGIYEQYF.

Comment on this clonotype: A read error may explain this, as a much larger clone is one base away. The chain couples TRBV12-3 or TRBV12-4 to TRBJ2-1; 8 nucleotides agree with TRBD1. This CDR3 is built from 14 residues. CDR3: CAGSPGTGYNEQFF. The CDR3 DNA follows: TGTGCCGGCAGTCCCGGGACAGGCTACAATGAGCAGTTCTTC.

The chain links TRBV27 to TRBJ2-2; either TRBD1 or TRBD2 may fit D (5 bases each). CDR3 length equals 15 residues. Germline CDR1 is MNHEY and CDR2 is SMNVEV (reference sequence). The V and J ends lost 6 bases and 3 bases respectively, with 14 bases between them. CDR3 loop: CASSRTGPYTGELFF. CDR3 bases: TGTGCCAGCAGCCGCACGGGGCCATACACCGGGGAGCTGTTTTTT.

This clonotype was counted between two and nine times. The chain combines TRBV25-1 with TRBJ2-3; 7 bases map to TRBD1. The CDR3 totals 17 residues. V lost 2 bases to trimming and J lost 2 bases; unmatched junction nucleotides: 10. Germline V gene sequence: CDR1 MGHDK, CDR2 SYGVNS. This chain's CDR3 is CASSESLGQPITDTQYF. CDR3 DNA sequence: TGTGCCAGCAGTGAAAGTTTGGGACAGCCGATCACAGATACGCAGTATTTT.

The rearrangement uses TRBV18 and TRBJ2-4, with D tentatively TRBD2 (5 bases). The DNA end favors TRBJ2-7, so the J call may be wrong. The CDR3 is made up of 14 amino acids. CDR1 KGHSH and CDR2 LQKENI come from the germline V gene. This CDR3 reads CASSPPGGLAEQYF. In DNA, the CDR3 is TGTGCCAGCTCACCACCGGGCGGGTTGGCCGAGCAGTACTTC.

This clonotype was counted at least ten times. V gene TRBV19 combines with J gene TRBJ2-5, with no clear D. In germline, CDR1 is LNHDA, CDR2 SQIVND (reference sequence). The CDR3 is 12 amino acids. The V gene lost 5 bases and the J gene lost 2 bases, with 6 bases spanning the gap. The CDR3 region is CASSSRQETQYF. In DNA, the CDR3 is TGTGCCAGTAGTTCCAGGCAAGAGACCCAGTACTTC. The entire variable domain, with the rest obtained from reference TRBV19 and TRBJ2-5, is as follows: DGGITQSPKYLFRKEGQNVTLSCEQNLNHDAMYWYRQDPGQGLRLIYYSQIVNDFQKGDIAEGYSVSREKKESFPLTVTSAQKNPTAFYLCASSSRQETQYFGPGTRLLVL.

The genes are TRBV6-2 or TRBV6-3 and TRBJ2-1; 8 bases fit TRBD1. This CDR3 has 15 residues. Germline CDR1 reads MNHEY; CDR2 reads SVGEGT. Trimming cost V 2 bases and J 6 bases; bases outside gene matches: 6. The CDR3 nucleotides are TGTGCCAGCAGTTACCGAGGACAGGGCAGCAATGAGCAGTTCTTC. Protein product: CASSYRGQGSNEQFF.

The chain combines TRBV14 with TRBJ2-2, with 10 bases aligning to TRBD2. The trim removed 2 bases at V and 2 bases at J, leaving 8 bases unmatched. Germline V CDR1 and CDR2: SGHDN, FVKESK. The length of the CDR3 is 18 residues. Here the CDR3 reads CASSQRWTSGINTGELFF. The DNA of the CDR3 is TGTGCCAGCAGCCAAAGGTGGACTAGCGGAATAAACACCGGGGAGCTGTTTTTT.

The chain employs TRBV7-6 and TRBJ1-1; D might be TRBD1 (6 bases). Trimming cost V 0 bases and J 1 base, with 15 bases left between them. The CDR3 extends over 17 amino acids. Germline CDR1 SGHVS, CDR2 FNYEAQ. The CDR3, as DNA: TGTGCCAGCAGCTTAGCGGAGTGGGGGGCCTGGAACACTGAAGCTTTCTTT. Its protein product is CASSLAEWGAWNTEAFF.

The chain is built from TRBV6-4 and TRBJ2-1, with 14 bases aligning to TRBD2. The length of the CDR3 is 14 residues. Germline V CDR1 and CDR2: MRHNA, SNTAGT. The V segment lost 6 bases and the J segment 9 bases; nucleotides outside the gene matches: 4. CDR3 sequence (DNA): TGTGCCAGCAGCCGACTAGCGGGAGGGAGTGAGCAGTTCTTC. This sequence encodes CASSRLAGGSEQFF.

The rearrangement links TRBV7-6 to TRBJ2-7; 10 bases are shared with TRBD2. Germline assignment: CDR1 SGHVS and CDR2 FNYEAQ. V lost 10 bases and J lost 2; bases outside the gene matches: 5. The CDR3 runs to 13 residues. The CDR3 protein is CATASGGTYEQYF. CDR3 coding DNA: TGTGCCACGGCTAGCGGGGGAACCTACGAGCAGTACTTC.